One and the same sample provided the 32 T cell receptor beta chains below, sequenced in a study of OX40 agonist ivuxolimab in advanced cancers. The repertoire was sequenced with immunoSEQ multiplex PCR; TCRdb's copy has only in-frame clones and lacks some. The repertoire holds almost 85,000 clones, with 86% as singletons. The sequencing used CD4+ or CD8+ T cells sorted from blood, collected in a trial of the OX40 agonist ivuxolimab. The receptors were gathered from an adult with an advanced solid tumor such as melanoma, head and neck, liver or kidney cancer.

The J gene is TRBJ2-7, the V gene TRBV7-2; TRBD2 matches 10 bases. Germline V gene data show CDR1 as SGHTA and CDR2 as FQGNSA. V was clipped by 5 bases and J by 4 bases; unmatched bases: 8. This CDR3 is 15 amino acids long. The chain's CDR3 is CASSRYGLAEYEQYF. CDR3 DNA sequence: TGTGCCAGCAGCCGATACGGACTAGCGGAGTACGAGCAGTACTTC.

This chain connects TRBV5-1 to TRBJ2-1; weak D call: TRBD2 (6 bases). Germline V gene data show CDR1 as SGHRS and CDR2 as YFSETQ. V lost 4 bases to trimming and J lost 5 bases, with 25 bases between them. There are 18 residues in the CDR3. CDR3 sequence (DNA): TGCGCCAGCAGCACACGGGGGAGTAGCTTCAGGCTAGACAATGAGCAGTTCTTC. As protein: CASSTRGSSFRLDNEQFF.

The rearrangement joins TRBV27 to TRBJ2-2; D could derive from TRBD1 or TRBD2 (6 bases each). Per germline, CDR1 MNHEY and CDR2 SMNVEV (reference sequence). This CDR3 is built from 17 residues. V lost 6 bases to trimming and J lost 3 bases, with 20 bases between them. The CDR3 DNA sequence: TGTGCCAGCAGCCCCGCTGGGGGTGGGGGGCACACCGGGGAGCTGTTTTTT. Translated: CASSPAGGGGHTGELFF.

The chain uses TRBV11-3 and TRBJ1-1; D is unclear. The CDR3 extends over 14 amino acids. Germline values: CDR1 SGHNT, CDR2 YENEEA. V shed 0 bases and J shed 0 bases, with 5 bases lying between them. This CDR3 reads CASSLDFLNTEAFF. The CDR3 DNA follows: TGTGCCAGCAGCTTAGATTTCCTGAACACTGAAGCTTTCTTT.

The chain combines TRBV6-5 with TRBJ1-2, with D maybe TRBD1 (5 bases). Per germline, CDR1 MNHEY and CDR2 SVGAGI. Trimming shortened V by 4 bases and J by 7 bases, and 13 bases separated the two germline ends. The CDR3 covers 13 residues. DNA for the CDR3: TGTGCCAGCAGTTTGGGGCAGGTTGGTGGCTACACCTTC. Translating it yields CASSLGQVGGYTF.

The gene calls are TRBV9 and TRBJ1-2; D might be TRBD1 (5 bases). The germline V gene encodes CDR1 SGDLS and CDR2 YYNGEE. This CDR3 is 19 amino acids long. The V gene lost 3 bases and the J gene lost 6 bases, with 30 bases spanning the gap. The CDR3 reads CASSGPGLPGDGRIHGYTF. CDR3 in DNA: TGTGCCAGCAGCGGACCGGGACTCCCAGGAGACGGACGTATACATGGCTACACCTTC.

The chain has TRBV7-2 and TRBJ2-4; TRBD2 agrees at 10 bases. The germline V gene encodes CDR1 SGHTA and CDR2 FQGNSA. CDR3 size: 15 residues. The V gene end was trimmed by 5 bases and the J gene end by 5 bases; junction bases not matched to a gene: 6. The CDR3 DNA reads as TGTGCCAGCAGCCTTACTAGCGGGACCCAAAACATTCAGTACTTC. Protein: CASSLTSGTQNIQYF.

V is TRBV7-2 and J is TRBJ1-3; a weak D match, TRBD1 (5 bases). This CDR3 is built from 13 residues. CDR1 is SGHTA, CDR2 FQGNSA, per germline. Trimming removed 5 bases at V and 4 bases at J, with 9 bases between. Here the CDR3 DNA reads TGTGCCAGCAGCCCTCACAGGGGAAACACCATATATTTT. It yields the protein CASSPHRGNTIYF.

The CDR3 nucleotides read TGTGCCAGCAGTGACTCCGAACTAGAGACCCAGTACTTC. Translation: CASSDSELETQYF. The chain uses TRBV2 and TRBJ2-5; the D is unclear. Trimming cost V 3 bases and J 4 bases, with 9 bases left between them. Germline V lookup: CDR1 SNHLY, CDR2 FYNNEI. This CDR3 has 13 residues.

This clone has just a few counts. The chain links TRBV7-9 to TRBJ2-5; 8 bases map to TRBD1. J was trimmed by 5 bases and V by 5 bases; bases with no gene match: 7. Looked up from germline, CDR1 is SEHNR and CDR2 is FQNEAQ (reference sequence). The CDR3 runs 14 residues. The CDR3 DNA is TGTGCCAGCAGCACACGACAGGGGTTGGAGACCCAGTACTTC. Translating gives CASSTRQGLETQYF.

V gene TRBV7-8 combines with J gene TRBJ2-7; maybe TRBD1 (5 bases). V lost 1 base and J lost 2, with 9 bases in between. Germline V gene lookup returns CDR1 SGHVS and CDR2 FQNEAQ. The CDR3 is 14 amino acids. CDR3 protein: CASSLGGRAYEQYF. In DNA form, the CDR3 reads TGTGCCAGCAGCTTAGGCGGCAGGGCCTACGAGCAGTACTTC.

This chain links TRBV5-5 with TRBJ1-1; possible D gene TRBD1, 6 bases. CDR3 length: 13 residues. V gave up 3 bases and J gave up 1 base, with 7 bases separating them. The germline gives CDR1 SGHKS, CDR2 YYEKEE (reference sequence). The CDR3 protein is CASSWDTNTEAFF. The CDR3 nucleotides are TGTGCCAGCAGCTGGGACACGAACACTGAAGCTTTCTTT.

V usage is TRBV15 and J usage is TRBJ2-1, with a possible D match to TRBD2 (5 bases). Germline CDR1 LNHNV, CDR2 YYDKDF (reference sequence). The CDR3 totals 15 residues. The V end was cut by 0 bases, the J end by 2 bases, with 8 bases between. The CDR3 DNA follows: TGTGCCACCAGCAGAGATAGGACTCCCTACAATGAGCAGTTCTTC. Translating it yields CATSRDRTPYNEQFF.

The genes are TRBV4-1 and TRBJ2-3; 7 positions agree with TRBD2. The germline CDR1 and CDR2 sequences are MGHRA and YSYEKL. J was trimmed by 9 bases and V by 2 bases; bases with no gene match: 5. The CDR3 is 13 residues long. The DNA for the CDR3 is TGCGCCAGCAGCCAACCACTAGCGTCAACGCAGTATTTT. The encoded protein is CASSQPLASTQYF.

V is TRBV4-1 and J is TRBJ1-4, with 12 bases matching TRBD1. CDR3 length: 18 residues. Trimming removed 2 bases from V and 0 bases from J; junction bases left unmatched: 4. CDR1 is MGHRA, CDR2 YSYEKL, per germline. The CDR3 is CASSQRGTGGATNEKLFF. In nucleotides, the CDR3 is TGCGCCAGCAGCCAACGGGGGACAGGGGGCGCAACTAATGAAAAACTGTTTTTT.

The chain recombines TRBV5-1 with TRBJ2-2, with no clear D. Trimming pared 0 bases from V and 6 bases from J, leaving 21 bases between. Germline V CDR1 and CDR2: SGHRS, YFSETQ. This CDR3 spans 18 amino acids. The CDR3 protein is CASSLEGVMRTASGELFF. In DNA form, the CDR3 reads TGCGCCAGCAGCTTGGAAGGTGTTATGCGGACGGCCTCCGGGGAGCTGTTTTTT.

The chain has TRBV5-8 and TRBJ2-1; TRBD1 matches at 7 bases. J lost 0 bases, V lost 7 bases, and 4 bases had no gene match. Germline values: CDR1 SGHTS, CDR2 YDEGEE. The CDR3 has 14 residues. The CDR3 loop reads CASAPGGSYNEQFF. CDR3 coding DNA: TGTGCCAGCGCCCCAGGGGGCTCCTACAATGAGCAGTTCTTC.

This clone was seen just once. The chain links TRBV30 to TRBJ2-7, with 10 bases lining up with TRBD1. V trimming: 3 bases; J trimming: 7 bases; junction bases outside the gene matches: 12. Germline lookup yields CDR1 GTSNPN and CDR2 SVGIG (reference sequence). This CDR3 has 15 amino acids. CDR3 sequence reads: CAWRGGTTGGAEQYF. CDR3 coding DNA: TGTGCCTGGAGAGGGGGGACGACAGGGGGCGCAGAGCAGTACTTC. The variable domain in full, completed from reference TRBV30 and TRBJ2-7, reads SQTIHQWPATLVQPVGSPLSLECTVEGTSNPNLYWYRQAAGRGLQLLFYSVGIGQISSEVPQNLSASRPQDRQFILSSKKLLLSDSGFYLCAWRGGTTGGAEQYFGPGTRLTVT.

This clone was counted a single time. This chain joins TRBV7-9 and TRBJ2-5; 9 nucleotides align to TRBD1. The CDR3 spans 16 residues. Germline CDR1 and CDR2: SEHNR and FQNEAQ (reference sequence). The trim removed 4 bases at V and 0 bases at J, leaving 6 bases unmatched. The CDR3 loop reads CASSSSDRGDQETQYF. The CDR3 coding sequence is TGTGCCAGCAGCTCCTCGGACAGGGGAGACCAAGAGACCCAGTACTTC. Looking up the rest from reference TRBV7-9 and TRBJ2-5 gives the full variable domain: DTGVSQNPRHKITKRGQNVTFRCDPISEHNRLYWYRQTLGQGPEFLTYFQNEAQLEKSRLLSDRFSAERPKGSFSTLEIQRTEQGDSAMYLCASSSSDRGDQETQYFGPGTRLLVL.

J is TRBJ1-1 and V is TRBV19, with TRBD1 identical over 9 bases. The J segment lost 3 bases and the V segment lost 4 bases, leaving 6 bases of the junction unmatched. CDR1 is LNHDA and CDR2 is SQIVND in the germline V gene (reference sequence). This CDR3 is built from 15 residues. CDR3 in amino acids: CASSNRGRGDTEAFF. In DNA form, the CDR3 reads TGTGCCAGTAGTAACAGGGGGCGCGGAGACACTGAAGCTTTCTTT.

The gene calls are TRBV6-6 and TRBJ2-7; D possibly uses TRBD1 or TRBD2 (5 bases each). The CDR3 extends over 12 amino acids. The germline gives CDR1 MNHNY, CDR2 SVGAGI (reference sequence). V was pared by 9 bases and J by 4 bases, with 13 bases between. CDR3: CASSGTGYEQYF. CDR3 DNA: TGTGCCAGTTCGGGGACGGGGTACGAGCAGTACTTC.

The V call is TRBV30, the J call TRBJ1-2; possibly TRBD1 for D (5 bases). The CDR3 spans 15 residues. The V end was cut by 0 bases, the J end by 4 bases, with 15 bases between. The V gene's germline CDR1 is GTSNPN and CDR2 SVGIG (reference sequence). CDR3 DNA: TGTGCCTGGAGTGTACCTAAGGGGATTGCCTATGGCTACACCTTC. Encoded protein: CAWSVPKGIAYGYTF.

The chain is built from TRBV19 and TRBJ1-6; D ambiguous. CDR1 and CDR2 from the germline V gene are LNHDA and SQIVND (reference sequence). The CDR3 loop spans 14 amino acids. The V end lost 6 bases, the J end lost 3 bases, and 9 bases lay between the germline ends. CDR3 DNA sequence: TGTGCCAGTAGGGAGCTTATCTATAATTCACCCCTCCACTTT. Translation gives CASRELIYNSPLHF.

The CDR3 nucleotides read TGTGCCAGCAGCCCATTGGGGCGGGGCCCCTACTATGGCTACACCTTC. Its protein product is CASSPLGRGPYYGYTF. The chain carries TRBV5-6 and TRBJ1-2; tentatively, D is TRBD1 (5 bases). Germline V lookup: CDR1 SGHDT, CDR2 YYEEEE. The ends were cut back, 4 bases at V and 3 bases at J, with 19 bases in the middle. This CDR3 contains 16 residues.

V gene TRBV19 combines with J gene TRBJ1-2; tentative D call: TRBD1 (5 bases). Germline V gives CDR1 LNHDA, CDR2 SQIVND (reference sequence). V gave up 3 bases and J gave up 0 bases, with 11 bases separating them. This CDR3 region has 15 residues. The CDR3 DNA is TGTGCCAGTAGTATCGTCGGGACGGCTAACTATGGCTACACCTTC. It translates to CASSIVGTANYGYTF.

V gene TRBV7-2 combines with J gene TRBJ2-5; D unresolved. There are 14 residues in the CDR3. V was pared by 1 base and J by 9 bases, with 15 bases between. Germline CDR1 SGHTA, CDR2 FQGNSA. CDR3 sequence: CASSLGRTTVPQYF. CDR3 DNA: TGTGCCAGCAGCTTAGGAAGAACCACGGTGCCCCAGTACTTC.

This chain joins TRBV7-2 and TRBJ2-5; 10 bases align to TRBD2. This CDR3 is 15 amino acids long. Trimming removed 5 bases from V and 5 bases from J; junction bases left unmatched: 8. Germline CDR1 and CDR2: SGHTA and FQGNSA. CDR3 bases: TGTGCCAGCAGCCTTAGCGGGAGGAGGGAGGAGACCCAGTACTTC. Residues: CASSLSGRREETQYF.

J is TRBJ1-2 and V is TRBV19; D unclear. The CDR3 is 13 residues long. V was pared by 1 base and J by 5 bases, with 8 bases between. Germline assignment: CDR1 LNHDA and CDR2 SQIVND (reference sequence). This chain's CDR3 is CASSIVPKYGYTF. The CDR3 bases are TGTGCCAGTAGTATAGTCCCCAAGTATGGCTACACCTTC. The full variable domain, its missing parts supplied by reference TRBV19 and TRBJ1-2, is DGGITQSPKYLFRKEGQNVTLSCEQNLNHDAMYWYRQDPGQGLRLIYYSQIVNDFQKGDIAEGYSVSREKKESFPLTVTSAQKNPTAFYLCASSIVPKYGYTFGSGTRLTVV.

The V gene is TRBV13, the J gene TRBJ2-2, with TRBD1 matching over 7 bases. This CDR3 region has 16 residues. The germline gives CDR1 PRHDT, CDR2 FYEKMQ (reference sequence). V dropped 4 bases and J dropped 1; count of bases not matched to a gene: 6. The CDR3 DNA follows: TGTGCCAGCAGCTACTACGACAGGGTGAACACCGGGGAGCTGTTTTTT. It yields the protein CASSYYDRVNTGELFF.

The CDR3 region is CATSKIEGWEVNTGELFF. CDR3 bases: TGTGCCACCAGCAAGATCGAAGGTTGGGAGGTGAACACCGGGGAGCTGTTTTTT. The chain recombines TRBV15 with TRBJ2-2; TRBD2 is a possible D gene (6 bases). CDR1 and CDR2 (germline): LNHNV, YYDKDF (reference sequence). V lost 4 bases and J lost 1, with 19 bases in between. CDR3 length: 18 residues.

With respect to this clone: The junction differs from germline at one of its ends, possibly a read error. This chain uses TRBV29-1 with TRBJ2-3; unclear D gene. CDR3 size: 10 residues. Germline CDR1 and CDR2: SQVTM and ANQGSEA. This chain's CDR3 is CTVGGDTQYF. The CDR3 DNA reads as TGCACCGTTGGTGGAGATACGCAGTATTTT.

The V call is TRBV27, the J call TRBJ2-1, with D perhaps TRBD2 (6 bases). Germline values: CDR1 MNHEY, CDR2 SMNVEV (reference sequence). CDR3 size: 14 residues. Trimming pared 5 bases from V and 4 bases from J, leaving 12 bases between. The CDR3 spells CASSPPGEYNEQFF. The CDR3 DNA reads as TGTGCCAGCAGTCCCCCGGGGGAGTACAATGAGCAGTTCTTC.